This T cell receptor beta chain was observed in a study of early T cells in non-severe SARS-CoV-2 infection. The wider study: Unsorted whole blood bulk RNA was sequenced, with unpaired chains.

Unique molecular identifiers tagged individual cDNA molecules. One entry per CDR3 protein, called by TCRdb with MiXCR from the 5' RACE reads. The data hold tens of thousands of distinct CDR3 sequences, with 4% to 5% observed a single time. The CDR3 extends over 14 amino acids. V gave up 3 bases and J gave up 5 bases, with 13 bases separating them. Study-wide findings and caveats: Matches to VDJdb favored anti-spike CD8 responses and missed private and CD4 specificities.

This clonotype was recorded at least ten times. Its antigen remains unknown. The TCR was taken from an adult who was a healthcare worker with PCR-confirmed SARS-CoV-2 infection or an uninfected control (not recorded which). Sequenced input: whole blood. The rearrangement uses TRBV12-3 or TRBV12-4 and TRBJ1-1; D uncertain. The CDR3 sequence is CASSFGSTGTEAFF. The CDR3 nucleotides are TGTGCCAGCAGTTTCGGCTCCACTGGGACTGAAGCTTTCTTT.